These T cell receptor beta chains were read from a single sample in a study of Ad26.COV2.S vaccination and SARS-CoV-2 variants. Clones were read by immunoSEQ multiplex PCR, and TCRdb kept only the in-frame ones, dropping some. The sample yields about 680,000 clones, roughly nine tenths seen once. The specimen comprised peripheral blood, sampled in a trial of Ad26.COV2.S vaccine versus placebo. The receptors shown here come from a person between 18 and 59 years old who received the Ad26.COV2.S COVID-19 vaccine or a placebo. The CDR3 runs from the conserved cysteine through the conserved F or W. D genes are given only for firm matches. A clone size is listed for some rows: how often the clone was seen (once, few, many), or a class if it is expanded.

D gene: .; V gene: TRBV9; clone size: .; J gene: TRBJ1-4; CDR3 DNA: TGTGCCAGCAGCCCCCGCCTCGGTACAGGGTTGGGAGCAACTAATGAAAAACTGTTTTTT; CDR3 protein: CASSPRLGTGLGATNEKLFF
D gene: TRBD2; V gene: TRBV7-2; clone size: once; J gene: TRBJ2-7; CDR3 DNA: TGTGCCAGCAGCTTAGACAGCGGGGGGTTGAACGAGCAGTACTTC; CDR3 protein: CASSLDSGGLNEQYF
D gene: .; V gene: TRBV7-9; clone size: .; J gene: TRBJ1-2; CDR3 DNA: TGTGCCAGCAGCACGAGGAACGGGTTTATTTATGGCTACACCTTC; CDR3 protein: CASSTRNGFIYGYTF
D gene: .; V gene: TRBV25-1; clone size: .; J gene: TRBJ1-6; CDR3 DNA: TGTGCCAGCACACGGGGGGATTCACCCCTCCACTTT; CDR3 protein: CASTRGDSPLHF
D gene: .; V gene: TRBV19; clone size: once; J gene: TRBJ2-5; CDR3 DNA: TGTGCCAGTACCAGGAAGTGGGGGCAAGAGACCCAGTACTTC; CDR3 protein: CASTRKWGQETQYF
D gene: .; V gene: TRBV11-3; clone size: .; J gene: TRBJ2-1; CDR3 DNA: TGTGCCAGCAGCTCAGGTAGGGGGGGAAATGAGCAGTTCTTC; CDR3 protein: CASSSGRGGNEQFF
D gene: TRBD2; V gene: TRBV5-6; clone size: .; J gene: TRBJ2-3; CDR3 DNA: TGTGCCAGCAGCTTGGAGACTAGCGGCACAGATACGCAGTATTTT; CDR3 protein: CASSLETSGTDTQYF
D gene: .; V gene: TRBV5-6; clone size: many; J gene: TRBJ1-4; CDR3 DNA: TGTGCCAGCAGCTTGGCAGGGGTGGGTGAAAAACTGTTTTTT; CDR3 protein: CASSLAGVGEKLFF
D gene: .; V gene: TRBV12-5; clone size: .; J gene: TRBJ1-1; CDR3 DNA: TGTGCTAGTGGTTTGGGTAGCACTGAAGCTTTCTTT; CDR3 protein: CASGLGSTEAFF
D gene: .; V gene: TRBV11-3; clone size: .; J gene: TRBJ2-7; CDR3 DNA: TGTGCCAGCAGCTCCGGTCACGCACCCCTGAAAGAGGATGACGAGCAGTACTTC; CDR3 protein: CASSSGHAPLKEDDEQYF
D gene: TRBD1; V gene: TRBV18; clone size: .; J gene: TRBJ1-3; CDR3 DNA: TGTGCCAGCTTTACGGACAGGGCTGGAAACACCATATATTTT; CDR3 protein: CASFTDRAGNTIYF
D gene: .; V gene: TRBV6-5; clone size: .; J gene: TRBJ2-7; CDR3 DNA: TGTGCCAGCAGTCTCCGGACAGACTACGAGCAGTACTTC; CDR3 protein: CASSLRTDYEQYF
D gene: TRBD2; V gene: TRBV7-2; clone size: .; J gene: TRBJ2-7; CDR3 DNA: TGTGCCAGCAGCCCCAACGGGAGGTCGGGCGAGCAGTACTTC; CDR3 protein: CASSPNGRSGEQYF
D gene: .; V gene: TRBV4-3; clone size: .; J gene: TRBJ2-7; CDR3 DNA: TGCGCCAGCAGCCACCAGAACAGGAAGGGGTCCTACGAGCAGTACTTC; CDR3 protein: CASSHQNRKGSYEQYF
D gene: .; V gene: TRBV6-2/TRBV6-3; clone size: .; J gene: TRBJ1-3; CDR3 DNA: TGTGCCAGCAGTCCGGGACAACCTGGAAACACCATATATTTT; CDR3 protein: CASSPGQPGNTIYF
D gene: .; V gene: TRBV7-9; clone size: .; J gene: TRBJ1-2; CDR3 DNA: TGTGCCAGCAGCTTATTGGGGTTGCATGGCTACACCTTC; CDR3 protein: CASSLLGLHGYTF
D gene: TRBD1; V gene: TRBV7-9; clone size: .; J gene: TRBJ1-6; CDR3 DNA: TGTGCCAGCAGCGAACCCCGCGGGACAGGGGTTAATTCACCCCTCCACTTT; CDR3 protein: CASSEPRGTGVNSPLHF
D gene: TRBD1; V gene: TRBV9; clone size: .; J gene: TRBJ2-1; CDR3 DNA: TGTGCCAGCAGCGGTACAGGGGGCAATGAGCAGTTCTTC; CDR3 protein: CASSGTGGNEQFF
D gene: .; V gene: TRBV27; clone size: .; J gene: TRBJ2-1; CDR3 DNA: TGTGCCAGCAGTACAGGGAGGGCGTACAATGAGCAGTTCTTC; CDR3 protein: CASSTGRAYNEQFF
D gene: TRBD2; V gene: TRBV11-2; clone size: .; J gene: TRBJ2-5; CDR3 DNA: TGTGCCAGCAGCCGTCGGGGGGGCGATGGGACCGGGGCCCAGTACTTC; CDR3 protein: CASSRRGGDGTGAQYF
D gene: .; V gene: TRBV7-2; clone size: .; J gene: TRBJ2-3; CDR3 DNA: TGTGCCAGCAGCACGGACACCACCCGCACAGATACGCAGTATTTT; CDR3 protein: CASSTDTTRTDTQYF
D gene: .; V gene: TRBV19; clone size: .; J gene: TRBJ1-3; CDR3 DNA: TGTGCCAGTAGACAATTTCTCTCTGGAAACACCATATATTTT; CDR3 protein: CASRQFLSGNTIYF
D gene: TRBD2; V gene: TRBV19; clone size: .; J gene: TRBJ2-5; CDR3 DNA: TGTGCCAGTAGTACCCTACTAGCGGGGAGCGAGACCCAGTACTTC; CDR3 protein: CASSTLLAGSETQYF
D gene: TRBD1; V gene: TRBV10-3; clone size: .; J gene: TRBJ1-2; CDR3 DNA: TGTGCCATCAGTGACTGGACAGGGGACAAGTCCTATGGCTACACCTTC; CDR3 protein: CAISDWTGDKSYGYTF
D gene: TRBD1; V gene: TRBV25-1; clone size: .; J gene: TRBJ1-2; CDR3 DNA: TGTGCCAGCAGTCGACAGGGGAGGAATGGCTACACCTTC; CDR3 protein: CASSRQGRNGYTF
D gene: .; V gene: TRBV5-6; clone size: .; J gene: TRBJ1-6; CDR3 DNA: TGTGCCAGCAGCTACCGCCGGGGTAATAATTCACCCCTCCACTTT; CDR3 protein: CASSYRRGNNSPLHF
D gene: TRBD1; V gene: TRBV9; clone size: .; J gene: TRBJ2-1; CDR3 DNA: TGTGCCAGCAGCCCTAGGGGGCATGAGCAGTTCTTC; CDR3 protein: CASSPRGHEQFF
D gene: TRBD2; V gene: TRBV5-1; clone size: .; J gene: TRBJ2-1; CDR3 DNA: TGCGCCAGCAGCTTCGGCCGGGAGGTTGCGAATGAGCAGTTCTTC; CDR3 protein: CASSFGREVANEQFF
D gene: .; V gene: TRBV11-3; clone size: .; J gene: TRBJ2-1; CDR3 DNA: TGTGCCAGCAGCTTAGAGGGCCAGGCACAGCAGTTCTTC; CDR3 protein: CASSLEGQAQQFF
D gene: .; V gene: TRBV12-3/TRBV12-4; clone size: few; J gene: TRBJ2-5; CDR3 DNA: TGTGCCAGCAGTTTCGGACAAGCTGGGACCCAGTACTTC; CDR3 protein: CASSFGQAGTQYF
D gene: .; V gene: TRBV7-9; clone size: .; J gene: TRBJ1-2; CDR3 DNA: TGTGCCAGCAGCGCCAGGGATTTCTATGGCTACACCTTC; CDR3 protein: CASSARDFYGYTF
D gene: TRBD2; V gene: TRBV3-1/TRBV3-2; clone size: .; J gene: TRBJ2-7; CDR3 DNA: TGTGCCAGCAGCCCCCTTGGTATAGCGGGAGTGGGTGAGCAGTACTTC; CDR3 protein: CASSPLGIAGVGEQYF
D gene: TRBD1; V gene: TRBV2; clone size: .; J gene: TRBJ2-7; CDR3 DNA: TGTGCCAGCAGGGGGGACAGTACCTACGAGCAGTACTTC; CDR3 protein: CASRGDSTYEQYF
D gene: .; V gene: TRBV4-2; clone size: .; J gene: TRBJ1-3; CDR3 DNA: TGTGCCAGCAGCCAAGATTGGAGTCGAGCAGGGTCTGGAAACACCATATATTTT; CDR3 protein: CASSQDWSRAGSGNTIYF
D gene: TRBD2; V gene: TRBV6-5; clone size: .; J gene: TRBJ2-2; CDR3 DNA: TGTGCCAGCGGTTCGGGAGGGCCGTGGACCGGGGAGCTGTTTTTT; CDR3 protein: CASGSGGPWTGELFF
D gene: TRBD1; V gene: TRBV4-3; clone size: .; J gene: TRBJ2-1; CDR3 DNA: TGCGCCAGCAGCCAAGATCCCGGGACAGGGGTGGGCAATGAGCAGTTCTTC; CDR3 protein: CASSQDPGTGVGNEQFF
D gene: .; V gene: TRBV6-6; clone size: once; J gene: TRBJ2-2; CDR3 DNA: TGTGCCAGCAGCCCCAGCGCGAACACCGGGGAGCTGTTTTTT; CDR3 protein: CASSPSANTGELFF
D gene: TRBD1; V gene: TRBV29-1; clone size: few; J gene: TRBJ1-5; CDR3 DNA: TGCAGCGTTCAAACAGGGGACAGCAATCAGCCCCAGCATTTT; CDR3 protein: CSVQTGDSNQPQHF
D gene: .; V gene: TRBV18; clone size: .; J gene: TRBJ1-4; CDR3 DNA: TGTGCCAGCTCACCAAGGCCAGGGTCAGGGGCACTGTTTTTT; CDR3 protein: CASSPRPGSGALFF
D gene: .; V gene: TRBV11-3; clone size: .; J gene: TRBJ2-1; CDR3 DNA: TGTGCCAGCAGCCAAGGAGGTGAGCAGTTCTTC; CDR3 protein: CASSQGGEQFF
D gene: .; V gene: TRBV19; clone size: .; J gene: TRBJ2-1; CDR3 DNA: TGTGCCAGTAGCCCCGGGATCTACAATGAGCAGTTCTTC; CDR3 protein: CASSPGIYNEQFF
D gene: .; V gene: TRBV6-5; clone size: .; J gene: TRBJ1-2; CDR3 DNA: TGTGCCAGCAGTTCGGAGTACTATGGCTACACCTTC; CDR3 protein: CASSSEYYGYTF
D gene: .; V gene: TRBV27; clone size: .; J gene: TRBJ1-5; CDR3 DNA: TGTGCCAGCAGTTTTTCCGTAGGACAGCCCCAGCATTTT; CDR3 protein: CASSFSVGQPQHF
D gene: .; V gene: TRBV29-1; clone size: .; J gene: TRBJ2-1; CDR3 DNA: TGCAGCGTCGGAGACAATGAGCAGTTCTTC; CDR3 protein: CSVGDNEQFF
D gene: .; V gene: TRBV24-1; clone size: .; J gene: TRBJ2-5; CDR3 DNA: TGTGCCACCGGGTCCGTAGTAGGTAGCGATCTACAAGAGACCCAGTACTTC; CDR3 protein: CATGSVVGSDLQETQYF
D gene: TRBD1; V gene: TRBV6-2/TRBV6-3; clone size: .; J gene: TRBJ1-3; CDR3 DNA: TGTGCCAGCAGTTACCCACGGACAGGGGGTGGAAACACCATATATTTT; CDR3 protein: CASSYPRTGGGNTIYF
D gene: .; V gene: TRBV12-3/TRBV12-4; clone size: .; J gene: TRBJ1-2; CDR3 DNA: TGTGCCAGCAGTTTCGCCGGAGGGAGGTACACCTTC; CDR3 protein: CASSFAGGRYTF
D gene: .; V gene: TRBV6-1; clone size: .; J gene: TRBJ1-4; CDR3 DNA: TGTGCCAGCAGTGAGGACAGAGTTAATGAAAAACTGTTTTTT; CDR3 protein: CASSEDRVNEKLFF